Listed below are T cell receptor beta chains from one sample, sequenced in a study of regulatory T cells in long-lasting Graves disease. TCRdb re-called the multiplex PCR reads through MiXCR, storing one row per CDR3 protein. The sample lists around 250,000 distinct CDR3 sequences, about 19% occurring once. The sample consisted of peripheral blood mononuclear cells (PBMCs), taken at new diagnosis, from a patient treated with antithyroid drugs. These receptors came from a female donor with Graves disease. Each CDR3 is given with its conserved first and last residue. A D gene is named only where the DNA matches it firmly. The size entry is marked missing in some rows and otherwise reads once, few, many or a size class.

V	D	size	J	CDR3	DNA
TRBV4-2	NA	many	TRBJ2-3	CASSQAERDTQYF	TGTGCCAGCAGCCAAGCCGAACGAGATACGCAGTATTTT
TRBV14	NA	once	TRBJ1-2	CTSSQGREANYDYTF	TGTACCAGCAGCCAAGGACGGGAAGCTAACTATGACTACACCTTC
TRBV19	NA	NA	TRBJ1-2	CASTPFGTSTNYGYTF	TGTGCCAGTACCCCCTTCGGGACGTCAACTAACTATGGCTACACCTTC
TRBV18	NA	many	TRBJ2-7	CASSPTGDQQYF	TGTGCCAGCTCCCCAACGGGGGATCAGCAGTACTTC
TRBV6-1	NA	many	TRBJ2-3	CASSTGPRIRDTQYF	TGTGCCAGCAGTACCGGACCACGGATTCGGGATACGCAGTATTTT
TRBV3-1	TRBD1	NA	TRBJ1-2	CASSPGTAGGYGYTF	TGTGCCAGCAGCCCAGGGACAGCCGGCGGGTATGGCTACACCTTC
TRBV25-1	NA	NA	TRBJ1-5	CASSERRGQPQHF	TGTGCCAGCAGTGAACGACGGGGGCAGCCCCAGCATTTT
TRBV15	NA	NA	TRBJ2-3	CATSTGSTDTQYF	TGTGCCACCAGCACAGGGAGCACAGATACGCAGTATTTT
TRBV27	TRBD1	many	TRBJ2-2	CASSSGQGLRNTGELFF	TGTGCCAGCAGTTCGGGACAGGGCTTGCGGAACACCGGGGAGCTGTTTTTT
TRBV28	NA	NA	TRBJ1-5	CASSYWAYGDQPQHF	TGTGCCAGCAGTTACTGGGCCTATGGGGATCAGCCCCAGCATTTT
TRBV5-1	NA	many	TRBJ1-1	CASSLGPGRHTEAFF	TGCGCCAGCAGCTTGGGTCCAGGGCGGCACACTGAAGCTTTCTTT
TRBV6-2/TRBV6-3	TRBD1	many	TRBJ1-5	CASSLRDSNSNQPQHF	TGTGCCAGCAGTCTCCGGGACAGTAATAGCAATCAGCCCCAGCATTTT
TRBV2	TRBD1	NA	TRBJ2-1	CASSQQGAVNEQFF	TGTGCCAGCAGCCAACAGGGGGCGGTGAATGAGCAGTTCTTC
TRBV6-1	NA	many	TRBJ2-7	CASRNPRRLKTPYEQYF	TGTGCCAGCAGAAACCCTCGACGGCTTAAGACCCCCTACGAGCAGTACTTC
TRBV10-3	NA	many	TRBJ2-7	CASTGSSNNEQYF	TGTGCCTCCACAGGGAGTTCTAACAACGAGCAGTACTTC
TRBV3-1	NA	many	TRBJ1-5	CASSSDLNSNQPQHF	TGTGCCAGCAGTTCCGACTTGAATAGCAATCAGCCCCAGCATTTT
TRBV2	NA	many	TRBJ1-5	CASGKSSAGQPQHF	TGTGCCAGCGGTAAATCCTCAGCGGGTCAGCCCCAGCATTTT
TRBV30	NA	many	TRBJ1-1	CAWSGRPGSVLNTEAFF	TGTGCCTGGAGTGGACGCCCGGGTTCCGTGCTGAACACTGAAGCTTTCTTT
TRBV5-5	NA	many	TRBJ2-2	CASSLASTNTGELFF	TGTGCCAGCAGCTTGGCCTCTACGAACACCGGGGAGCTGTTTTTT
TRBV6-1	NA	NA	TRBJ2-7	CASSIDSPRYEQYF	TGTGCCAGCAGTATCGACAGTCCCCGCTACGAGCAGTACTTC
TRBV9	NA	many	TRBJ2-3	CASSVEPMDTQYF	TGTGCCAGCAGCGTAGAACCGATGGATACGCAGTATTTT
TRBV19	TRBD1	NA	TRBJ1-4	CASEGQTNEKLFF	TGTGCCAGTGAGGGACAGACTAATGAAAAACTGTTTTTT
TRBV24-1	NA	many	TRBJ2-1	CATSGAGGGSSYNEQFF	TGTGCCACCAGTGGGGCAGGGGGCGGGAGCTCCTACAATGAGCAGTTCTTC
TRBV19	TRBD1	few	TRBJ1-4	CASRGANRQGKLFF	TGTGCCAGTAGAGGGGCCAACCGACAGGGGAAACTGTTTTTT
TRBV7-9	NA	many	TRBJ2-3	CASSPVGSRTDTQYF	TGTGCCAGCAGCCCGGTGGGGAGTCGGACAGATACGCAGTATTTT
TRBV5-1	TRBD1	NA	TRBJ2-1	CASSWDRGNNEQFF	TGCGCCAGCAGCTGGGACAGGGGGAACAATGAGCAGTTCTTC
TRBV7-2	TRBD2	many	TRBJ2-1	CASSPSGGPSSYNEQFF	TGTGCCAGCAGCCCGAGCGGGGGCCCGAGCTCCTACAATGAGCAGTTCTTC